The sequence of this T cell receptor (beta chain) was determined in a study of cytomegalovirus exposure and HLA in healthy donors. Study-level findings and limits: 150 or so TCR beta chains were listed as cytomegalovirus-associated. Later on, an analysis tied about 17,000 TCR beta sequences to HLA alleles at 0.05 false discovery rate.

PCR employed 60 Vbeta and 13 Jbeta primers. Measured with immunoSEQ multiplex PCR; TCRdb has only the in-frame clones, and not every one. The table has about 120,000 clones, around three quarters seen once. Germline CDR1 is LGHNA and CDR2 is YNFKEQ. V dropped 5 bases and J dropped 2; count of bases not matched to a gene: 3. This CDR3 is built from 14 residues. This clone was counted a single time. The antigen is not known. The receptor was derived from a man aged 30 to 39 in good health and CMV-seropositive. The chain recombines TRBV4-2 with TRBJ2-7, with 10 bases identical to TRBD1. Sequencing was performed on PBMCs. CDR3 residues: CASSLGQGAYEQYF. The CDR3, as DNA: TGTGCCAGCAGCTTAGGACAGGGGGCCTACGAGCAGTACTTC.